These 32 T cell receptor beta chains share one sample of origin, sequenced in a study of Ad26.COV2.S vaccination and SARS-CoV-2 variants. This sample's treatment: some 20 received Ad26.COV2.S at low or high dose, single or two shots; several received placebo; per-sample allocation not given. After the first vaccine or placebo injection, samples were drawn on day 63. The method was immunoSEQ multiplex PCR; TCRdb's version includes in-frame clones alone and lacks a portion of them. The repertoire includes some 300,000 clones, roughly 80% of them detected once, and approximately 2% sits in the top ten. The material was peripheral blood, obtained in a trial of Ad26.COV2.S vaccine versus placebo. All receptors come from a person between 18 and 65 years old who received the Ad26.COV2.S COVID-19 vaccine or a placebo.

The chain recombines TRBV7-9 with TRBJ1-1, with D uncertain. Germline V gene sequence: CDR1 SEHNR, CDR2 FQNEAQ (reference sequence). The CDR3 spans 15 residues. The V end lost 1 base, the J end lost 0 bases, and 9 bases lay between the germline ends. CDR3 coding DNA: TGTGCCAGCAGCTTAGATGGCCCGATGAACACTGAAGCTTTCTTT. It is translated as CASSLDGPMNTEAFF.

The V call is TRBV11-1, the J call TRBJ2-7; the match to TRBD1 covers 7 bases. Losses at the gene ends were 5 bases for V and 4 bases for J; bases not matched to a gene: 8. CDR3 size: 14 residues. Germline CDR1 SGHAT, CDR2 FQDESV (reference sequence). DNA of the CDR3: TGTGCCAGCAGCGCTCGGGACAGCAGATACGAGCAGTACTTC. This gives the protein CASSARDSRYEQYF.

The rearrangement links TRBV9 to TRBJ2-4; TRBD2 aligns across 7 bases. The CDR3 length is 14 residues. CDR1 is SGDLS and CDR2 is YYNGEE in the germline V gene. The V gene end was trimmed by 2 bases and the J gene end by 1 base; junction bases not matched to a gene: 0. CDR3 nucleotide sequence: TGTGCCAGCAGCGTCGGGGGGGCCAAAAACATTCAGTACTTC. Its translation: CASSVGGAKNIQYF.

The J gene is TRBJ2-2, the V gene TRBV30; possibly TRBD1 for D (5 bases). Deletions cut 3 bases from V and 3 bases from J, with 8 bases between. Germline V CDR1 and CDR2: GTSNPN, SVGIG (reference sequence). The CDR3 runs to 13 residues. The CDR3 region has the DNA TGTGCCTGGAGCAGGGCCTACACCGGGGAGCTGTTTTTT. It encodes CAWSRAYTGELFF.

The chain couples TRBV9 to TRBJ2-3; D gene ambiguous. Germline assignment: CDR1 SGDLS and CDR2 YYNGEE. Trimming pared 0 bases from V and 2 bases from J, leaving 7 bases between. This CDR3 comprises 14 residues. CDR3 sequence reads: CASSVELFTDTQYF. In nucleotides, the CDR3 is TGTGCCAGCAGCGTAGAGCTCTTCACAGATACGCAGTATTTT.

In this sample, this clone turned up once. V usage is TRBV10-2 and J usage is TRBJ2-3; D remains unclear. Germline values: CDR1 WSHSY, CDR2 SAAADI. With 6 bases removed from V and 3 bases from J, the gap between germline ends came to 10 bases. There are 13 residues in the CDR3. The CDR3 nucleotides read TGCGCCAGCAGGACTCCCGTTACAGATACGCAGTATTTT. Translated: CASRTPVTDTQYF.

This chain links TRBV5-1 with TRBJ2-7, with 16 bases identical to TRBD2. CDR3 length equals 20 residues. The germline V gene has CDR1 SGHRS and CDR2 YFSETQ. Trimming took 3 bases from V and 4 from J; bases not matched to a gene: 16. As DNA, the CDR3 is TGCGCCAGCAGCTGGTACCCGGGACTAGCGGGGGGGCCTCACAAGTACGAGCAGTACTTC. The encoded protein is CASSWYPGLAGGPHKYEQYF.

V gene TRBV12-5 combines with J gene TRBJ1-5, with D possibly being TRBD1 (5 bases). Germline V lookup: CDR1 LGHNT, CDR2 FRNRAP. The CDR3 runs to 16 residues. Trimming stripped 0 bases from V and 4 bases from J, with 13 bases between. The CDR3 bases are TGTGCTAGTGGTTTGGTACAGGCAGGTATGAATCAGCCCCAGCATTTT. Translation: CASGLVQAGMNQPQHF.

This chain connects TRBV7-2 to TRBJ1-4; D gene ambiguous. There are 11 residues in the CDR3. Trimming removed 3 bases at V and 8 bases at J, with 4 bases between. In germline, CDR1 is SGHTA, CDR2 FQGNSA. The CDR3 DNA sequence: TGTGCCAGCAGCTTTCACGAAAAACTGTTTTTT. Translated, it gives CASSFHEKLFF.

The chain links TRBV20-1 to TRBJ1-2; no definite D call. From germline, CDR1 is DFQATT and CDR2 SNEGSKA (reference sequence). Trimming cost V 3 bases and J 3 bases, with 14 bases left between them. The CDR3 has 14 residues. DNA for the CDR3: TGCAGTGCTAGTGACCTTATGGGTTACTATGGCTACACCTTC. This codes for CSASDLMGYYGYTF.

The gene calls are TRBV18 and TRBJ2-7; D may be TRBD1 or TRBD2 (5 bases each). The germline V gene has CDR1 KGHSH and CDR2 LQKENI. Trimming stripped 1 base from V and 1 base from J, with 14 bases between. The CDR3 extends over 16 amino acids. This CDR3 reads CASSPRVGTDSYEQYF. CDR3 bases: TGTGCCAGCTCACCACGGGTAGGGACGGATTCCTACGAGCAGTACTTC.

This sequence joins TRBV28 and TRBJ1-2; possibly TRBD1 for D (5 bases). This CDR3 has 15 residues. V was pared by 3 bases and J by 4 bases, with 15 bases between. The V gene's germline CDR1 is MDHEN and CDR2 SYDVKM. The CDR3 DNA reads as TGTGCCAGCAGTTTGTGGGACCGCGAGGGCTATGGCTACACCTTC. It specifies CASSLWDREGYGYTF.

The chain links TRBV3-1 (or the pseudogene TRBV3-2) to TRBJ1-5; 10 bases are shared with TRBD1. Germline trimming cut 1 base from V and 5 bases from J; bases unmatched to any gene: 8. This CDR3 has 17 amino acids. Germline V gene sequence: CDR1 LGHDT, CDR2 YNNKEL (reference sequence). CDR3 bases: TGTGCCAGCAGCCAAGCGACGGGACAGGGGATATATCAGCCCCAGCATTTT. Its protein is CASSQATGQGIYQPQHF.

This clone turned up a few times. V usage is TRBV14 and J usage is TRBJ2-2, with 8 positions matching TRBD1. V gave up 4 bases and J gave up 1 base; unmatched junction bases: 5. CDR3 length equals 16 residues. The germline gives CDR1 SGHDN, CDR2 FVKESK. The CDR3 loop reads CASSRRTGMNTGELFF. The DNA of the CDR3 is TGTGCCAGCAGCCGCCGGACAGGGATGAACACCGGGGAGCTGTTTTTT.

This chain uses TRBV7-2 with TRBJ1-3; D call uncertain. Germline V gene sequence: CDR1 SGHTA, CDR2 FQGNSA. The CDR3 is made up of 15 amino acids. V dropped 8 bases and J dropped 1 base, with 15 bases sitting between them. In nucleotides, the CDR3 is TGTGCCAGCGGGTCCGGCGGTGGGTCTGGAAACACCATATATTTT. It encodes CASGSGGGSGNTIYF.

J is TRBJ1-4 and V is TRBV7-9; 8 bases are shared with TRBD1. The CDR3 runs 16 residues. With V trimmed by 1 base and J by 6 bases, 7 bases remained unmatched. Germline CDR1 SEHNR, CDR2 FQNEAQ (reference sequence). CDR3 sequence: CASSLGDRGLDEKLFF. In DNA, the CDR3 is TGTGCCAGCAGCTTAGGAGACAGGGGACTGGATGAAAAACTGTTTTTT.

This clone showed up just once. This chain's CDR3 is CASTLTGQLNQPQHF. The CDR3 DNA follows: TGTGCCAGCACCCTTACGGGACAGCTCAATCAGCCCCAGCATTTT. This chain connects TRBV7-2 to TRBJ1-5; the match to TRBD1 covers 7 bases. The trim removed 7 bases at V and 3 bases at J, leaving 9 bases unmatched. Per the germline V gene, CDR1 is SGHTA and CDR2 is FQGNSA. The CDR3 loop spans 15 amino acids.

This chain connects TRBV19 to TRBJ1-5; tentative D call: TRBD1 (6 bases). Germline lookup yields CDR1 LNHDA and CDR2 SQIVND (reference sequence). The V gene lost 5 bases and the J gene lost 2 bases, with 10 bases spanning the gap. The CDR3 loop spans 14 amino acids. The CDR3 reads CASSAHRGNQPQHF. CDR3 coding DNA: TGTGCCAGTAGTGCCCACAGGGGCAATCAGCCCCAGCATTTT.

The rearrangement uses TRBV19 and TRBJ2-3, with D unclear. Germline V CDR1 and CDR2: LNHDA, SQIVND (reference sequence). Trimming removed 3 bases at V and 6 bases at J, with 10 bases between. CDR3 size: 13 residues. CDR3 in amino acids: CASSILYGDTQYF. The CDR3 bases are TGTGCCAGTAGTATCTTGTACGGGGATACGCAGTATTTT.

The chain links TRBV9 to TRBJ2-1; D unclear. V lost 0 bases, J lost 4 bases, and 14 bases lay in between. Germline CDR1 SGDLS, CDR2 YYNGEE. The CDR3 sequence is 16 residues long. Written as DNA, the CDR3 is TGTGCCAGCAGCGTAGATTGGGGTCCGGGTTACAATGAGCAGTTCTTC. Protein product: CASSVDWGPGYNEQFF. Supplemented by reference TRBV9 and TRBJ2-1, the full variable domain reads DSGVTQTPKHLITATGQRVTLRCSPRSGDLSVYWYQQSLDQGLQFLIQYYNGEERAKGNILERFSAQQFPDLHSELNLSSLELGDSALYFCASSVDWGPGYNEQFFGPGTRLTVL.

The chain joins TRBV28 to TRBJ1-5; 7 nucleotides match TRBD1. The junction had 12 bases not matched to a gene; V was cut back by 6 bases and J by 4 bases. The CDR3 consists of 16 residues. Germline lookup yields CDR1 MDHEN and CDR2 SYDVKM. The CDR3 DNA sequence: TGTGCCAGCAGACGCCACGGGACAGTTCGAAATCAGCCCCAGCATTTT. This sequence encodes CASRRHGTVRNQPQHF.

This clone is a singleton in its sample. The V gene is TRBV24-1, the J gene TRBJ2-7; maybe TRBD1 (6 bases). The CDR3 has 15 residues. Per germline, CDR1 KGHDR and CDR2 SFDVKD. The ends were cut back, 3 bases at V and 9 bases at J, with 20 bases in the middle. In DNA, the CDR3 is TGTGCCACCAGTGATCACAGGGTCTCGAGTAGCTCGCAGTACTTC. Translation: CATSDHRVSSSSQYF.

A single count supports this clone. This chain links TRBV25-1 with TRBJ1-6; D unclear. This CDR3 is built from 13 residues. Germline V gene data show CDR1 as MGHDK and CDR2 as SYGVNS. V shed 6 bases and J shed 10 bases, with 13 bases lying between them. The CDR3 region is CASSDRLESPLHF. CDR3 nucleotides: TGTGCCAGCAGCGATCGCCTGGAATCACCCCTCCACTTT.

A single count supports this clone. J is TRBJ1-1 and V is TRBV14, with TRBD1 matching over 8 bases. V dropped 5 bases and J dropped 4; count of bases not matched to a gene: 3. Germline-derived CDR1 and CDR2 are SGHDN and FVKESK. The CDR3 runs to 13 residues. The CDR3 protein is CASSDTGGTEAFF. CDR3 in DNA: TGTGCCAGCAGCGACACAGGGGGCACTGAAGCTTTCTTT.

The chain has TRBV7-6 and TRBJ2-7; D is uncertain. V lost 3 bases and J 6 bases, leaving 12 bases between the germline ends. Per the germline V gene, CDR1 is SGHVS and CDR2 is FNYEAQ. The CDR3 consists of 13 residues. The CDR3 coding sequence is TGTGCCAGCAGCTTGGCAAATTCCCCCGAGCAGTACTTC. Translating gives CASSLANSPEQYF.

The V call is TRBV6-6, the J call TRBJ2-5, with D perhaps matching TRBD2 (5 bases). The germline CDR1 and CDR2 sequences are MNHNY and SVGAGI (reference sequence). CDR3 length equals 14 residues. V gave up 5 bases and J gave up 3 bases, with 13 bases separating them. CDR3 nucleotide sequence: TGTGCCAGCAGTACCACCCTAGCCGAAGAGACCCAGTACTTC. Protein product: CASSTTLAEETQYF.

V is TRBV7-9 and J is TRBJ2-7; D remains unclear. The CDR3 has 14 amino acids. Germline V CDR1 and CDR2: SEHNR, FQNEAQ (reference sequence). Trimming removed 5 bases at V and 0 bases at J, with 11 bases between. CDR3 DNA: TGTGCCAGCAGCCAAACGGACGGCTCCTACGAGCAGTACTTC. Amino acids: CASSQTDGSYEQYF.

The chain couples TRBV4-1 to TRBJ1-2; D not certain. V was trimmed by 3 bases and J by 4 bases, leaving 21 bases between them. This CDR3 region has 17 residues. Germline V gene sequence: CDR1 MGHRA, CDR2 YSYEKL. The CDR3 loop is CASSQVGYSLGSYGYTF. The CDR3 nucleotides are TGCGCCAGCAGCCAGGTTGGTTACAGCCTAGGTAGCTATGGCTACACCTTC.

The chain employs TRBV9 and TRBJ2-2; D possibly corresponds to TRBD1 (6 bases). This CDR3 has 16 amino acids. V lost 3 bases and J lost 0, with 12 bases in between. CDR1 is SGDLS, CDR2 YYNGEE, per germline. CDR3 region: CASSARQAPNTGELFF. CDR3 DNA sequence: TGTGCCAGCAGCGCCCGACAGGCGCCGAACACCGGGGAGCTGTTTTTT.

The J gene is TRBJ1-6, the V gene TRBV30; D is ambiguous. The CDR3 is made up of 13 amino acids. The V gene's germline CDR1 is GTSNPN and CDR2 SVGIG (reference sequence). V lost 0 bases and J 10 bases, leaving 10 bases between the germline ends. CDR3 DNA: TGTGCCTGGAGTGTAACGTTTCAGTCACCCCTCCACTTT. Amino acid sequence: CAWSVTFQSPLHF. Full variable domain (outside the CDR3, taken from reference TRBV30 and TRBJ1-6): SQTIHQWPATLVQPVGSPLSLECTVEGTSNPNLYWYRQAAGRGLQLLFYSVGIGQISSEVPQNLSASRPQDRQFILSSKKLLLSDSGFYLCAWSVTFQSPLHFGNGTRLTVT.

V and J are TRBV7-2 and TRBJ2-2, with D uncertain. Trimming removed 1 base from V and 0 bases from J, with 9 bases in between. CDR1 is SGHTA and CDR2 is FQGNSA in the germline V gene. CDR3 length equals 16 residues. CDR3: CASSLEGPSNTGELFF. In nucleotides, the CDR3 is TGTGCCAGCAGCTTAGAAGGCCCATCGAACACCGGGGAGCTGTTTTTT. Full variable domain (missing parts from reference TRBV7-2 and TRBJ2-2): GAGVSQSPSNKVTEKGKDVELRCDPISGHTALYWYRQSLGQGLEFLIYFQGNSAPDKSGLPSDRFSAERTGGSVSTLTIQRTQQEDSAVYLCASSLEGPSNTGELFFGEGSRLTVL.

The rearrangement joins TRBV5-1 to TRBJ2-3, with 7 bases aligning to TRBD1. The germline V gene encodes CDR1 SGHRS and CDR2 YFSETQ. J was trimmed by 3 bases and V by 6 bases; bases with no gene match: 7. CDR3 length: 14 amino acids. The CDR3: CASKAGGSTDTQYF. For the CDR3, the DNA is TGCGCCAGCAAGGCAGGGGGAAGTACAGATACGCAGTATTTT.